This paragraph covers one T cell receptor (beta chain) sequence. This clone was recorded only once. Its specific antigen is unknown. Base qualities are not at hand, and no much larger clone is one base apart. Libraries were built with the immunoSEQ multiplex PCR assay. On the study's bioinformatics: A statistical classification framework was developed to diagnose cytomegalovirus status using the catalog of TCR beta chain sequences. TCRdb holds this immuneACCESS table with in-frame rearrangements only. Some clones are missing; in checked studies, unresolved V genes explain under half, and the rest has no known cause. V and J calls plus clone size are reproduced from that table; the DNA served to infer D and trimming. The sample table records 260,000 or so clones; around 91% of these occur just once. Approximately 3.1% of the sample is held by the ten biggest clonotypes. The data derive from a study of cytomegalovirus exposure and HLA in healthy donors (dated by TCRdb to the late 2010s). Regarding the complete study: According to a later analysis, the 120 or so validation repertoires were produced on the same platform as the approximately 620 repertoires of the first cohort. The study aimed to test whether signatures of past pathogen exposure could be identified by cataloging public T cell receptors. In addition to the first cohort of roughly 670 subjects, a separate validation cohort of 120 different subjects was used. The study combined high-throughput TCR immunosequencing, statistical association of individual TCRs with disease status, and machine learning to predict cytomegalovirus infection status.

Points the paper makes about the study in general: The validation cohort had no HLA typing available for a later analysis, so co-occurrence within that cohort was assessed over all 130 or so repertoires. The study listed 150 to 200 TCR beta chains as associated with cytomegalovirus. Across donors, most TCR sequences were observed very rarely, whereas some public TCRs were present in many individuals. A few of the identified cytomegalovirus-associated TCR beta chains were confirmed in vitro to be specific for cytomegalovirus antigens. According to the authors, the approach could potentially be generalized to other disease states and immunological phenotypes. In a later analysis, TCRs clustered in the first cohort were found to also tend to co-occur in the approximately 120 validation repertoires, with approximately 95% of cluster scores above 0. The classifier was reported to diagnose cytomegalovirus status with high specificity and sensitivity in both the original and validation cohorts.

The donors belonged to the validation cohort of around 110 subjects, which was separate from the roughly 670-subject first cohort. In the germline V gene, CDR1 corresponds to LGHNA and CDR2 to YSLEER. The junction shows trimming of 0 bases on V and 8 bases on J, and the gene matches do not reach 7 bases of it. Spanning cysteine to phenylalanine, the CDR3 consists of 16 amino acids. Only the CDR3 DNA stays, 48 bases, in frame from base 1. This sequence was found in a woman aged 25 to 39 in good health and CMV-seronegative. This sequence uses TRBV4-3 and TRBJ2-1; the junction holds 10 bases that match TRBD2. Sequencing was carried out using PBMCs. The bases are TGCGCCAGCAGCCAAGAACCTACTAGCGGGATAGATGAGCAGTTCTTC. It translates to CASSQEPTSGIDEQFF.